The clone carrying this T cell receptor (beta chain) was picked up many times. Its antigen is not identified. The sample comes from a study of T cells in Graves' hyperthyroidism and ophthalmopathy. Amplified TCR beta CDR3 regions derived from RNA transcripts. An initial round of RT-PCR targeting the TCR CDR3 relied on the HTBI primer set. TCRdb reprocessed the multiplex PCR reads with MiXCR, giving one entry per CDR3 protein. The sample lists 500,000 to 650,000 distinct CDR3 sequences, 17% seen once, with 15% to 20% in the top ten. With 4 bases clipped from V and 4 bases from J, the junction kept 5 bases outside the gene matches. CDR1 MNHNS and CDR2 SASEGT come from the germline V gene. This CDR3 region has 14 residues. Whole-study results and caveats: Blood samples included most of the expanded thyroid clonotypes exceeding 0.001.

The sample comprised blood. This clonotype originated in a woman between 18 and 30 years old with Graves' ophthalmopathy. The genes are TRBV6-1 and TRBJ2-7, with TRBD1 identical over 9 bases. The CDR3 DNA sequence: TGTGCCAGCAGTGCTACAGGGGGCTATTACGAGCAGTACTTC. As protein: CASSATGGYYEQYF.